A single T cell receptor beta chain is shown here with its context. This clonotype is termed large (0.1 to 1%). It has no known antigen specificity. No much larger clone exists at a distance of one base, and base qualities are not known. The data stem from a study of precursors of human CD4 cytotoxic T cells (dated by TCRdb to the late 2010s). As for the study more broadly: In total, 13 to 15 donors contributed CD4+ memory subsets to the bulk TCR-seq analysis. Sequences for both the TCRalpha and TCRbeta chains came out of the TCR-seq analysis of more than 13 donors (table S7).

Sequenced on an Illumina MiSeq. Turning to the authors' computational methods: To quantify repertoire diversity, the Shannon-Wiener index was calculated using VDJtools. Expanded TCRbeta clonotypes were defined as those with a clonotype frequency of at least 3. TCRdb ran its own pipeline on the public reads, namely fastp trimming at Q25 and MiXCR clone calling, and kept in-frame beta chains. One record per CDR3 amino acid sequence lists the most common genes and DNA. These V and J calls are TCRdb output, not the study's own analysis. For this sample the table gives over a hundred distinct CDR3 sequences, of which around 21% were detected only once. Together, the top ten hold 70% of the sample. Bulk UMI-based TCR sequencing was performed on four sorted CD4+ memory subsets (TCM, TEM, IL-7Rhigh TEMRA, IL-7R- TEMRA) to test a precursor-effector relationship among CD4 cytotoxic T cells. Cells were obtained from peripheral blood mononuclear cells that had been isolated from human blood.

There are 14 amino acids in the CDR3, from cysteine to phenylalanine inclusive. The CDR3 DNA has 42 bases and is translated from base 1. Trimming takes 0 bases from V and 5 bases from J, and the germline ends sit 8 bases apart. CDR1 and CDR2 were assigned from the germline V gene as KGHSH and LQKENI. Results the study describes overall, beyond this receptor: The authors noted that a human observational design cannot definitively establish the direction of differentiation between precursor and effector cells. More restricted TCR repertoires, with lower diversity and more expanded clonotypes, were shown by IL-7Rhigh and IL-7R- TEMRA subsets than by TCM and TEM subsets. Expanded effector clonotypes made up a larger fraction of IL-7Rhigh TEMRA clonotypes than of TEM or TCM clonotypes. Only 13 of the 14 donors were included in some bulk TCR-seq comparisons, which suggests that not every subset was available for every donor.

The chain employs TRBV18 and TRBJ2-1; the D match is possibly TRBD1 or TRBD2, with 5 bases aligned in each. The source is a human donor in good health. Source material: memory CD4+ T cells from blood (PBMCs). The CDR3 region reads CASSPPLGDNEQFF. The nucleotide sequence reads as follows: TGTGCCAGCTCACCACCGTTGGGGGACAATGAGCAGTTCTTC.